This TCR beta chain is drawn from a study of T-cell reconstitution after alpha-beta-depleted transplantation in children. Germline V gene lookup returns CDR1 SNHLY and CDR2 FYNNEI. V dropped 9 bases and J dropped 3; count of bases not matched to a gene: 7. The CDR3 length is 14 residues. For this clonotype: The antigen remains undetermined.

Study-wide findings and caveats: T-cell counts and diversity at one year post-transplant came mainly from newly produced T cells. From surviving recipient T cells and thymic progenitors came the high day-60 TCRbeta diversity observed in some patients. Several hundred expanded graft clones reportedly gave rise to the alpha-beta T cells present about two months after transplant.

Preparing the TCRbeta library involved the use of unique molecular identifiers. In TCRdb, the PCR reads were re-called with MiXCR into one record per CDR3 protein. Here the sample spans under 850,000 distinct CDR3 sequences, roughly 13% being singletons. The source is a girl aged 2-10 years with congenital amegakaryocytic thrombocytopenia, due to receive a stem cell transplant. This chain links TRBV2 with TRBJ2-1; 8 bases line up with TRBD2. Material: PBMCs, obtained before TCRalphabeta/CD19-depleted stem cell transplant. CDR3 loop: CARSAGEVYNEQFF. The CDR3 nucleotides read TGTGCCAGGTCAGCGGGAGAAGTCTACAATGAGCAGTTCTTC.